This TCR beta chain was documented in a study of OX40 agonist ivuxolimab in advanced cancers. Study-wide points: Antigen specificity remained undetermined for the expanded peripheral T cells. Blood T cells, both CD4+ and CD8+, expanded clonally by week 6 at 0.1 to 3.0 mg/kg.

Germline CDR1 reads SGHRS; CDR2 reads YFSETQ. The CDR3 contains 14 residues. The V segment lost 4 bases and the J segment 8 bases; nucleotides outside the gene matches: 10. With regard to this clone: The antigen is unknown.

This table comes from immunoSEQ multiplex PCR, and its TCRdb copy is limited to in-frame clones, with some not included. The sample shows roughly 57,000 clones, 70% to 85% of them seen only once. This chain uses TRBV5-1 with TRBJ1-2; 8 bases agree with TRBD1. The sequencing used CD4+ or CD8+ T cells sorted from blood, collected in a trial of the OX40 agonist ivuxolimab. The origin of this receptor is an adult with an advanced solid tumor such as melanoma, head and neck, liver or kidney cancer. As DNA, the CDR3 is TGCGCCAGCAGCGTCCGGGCGACAGGGGTAGGCTACACCTTC. Translation: CASSVRATGVGYTF.